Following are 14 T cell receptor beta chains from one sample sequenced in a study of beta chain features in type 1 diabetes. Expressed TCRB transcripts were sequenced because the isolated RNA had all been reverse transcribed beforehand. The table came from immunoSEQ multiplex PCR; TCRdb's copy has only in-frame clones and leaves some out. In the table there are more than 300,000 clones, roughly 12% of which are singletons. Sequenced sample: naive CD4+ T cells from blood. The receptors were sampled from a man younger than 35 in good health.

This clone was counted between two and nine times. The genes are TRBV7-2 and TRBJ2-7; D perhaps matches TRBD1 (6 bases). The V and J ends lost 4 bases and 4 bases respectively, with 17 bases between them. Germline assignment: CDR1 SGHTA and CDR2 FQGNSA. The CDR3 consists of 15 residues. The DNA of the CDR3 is TGTGCCAGCAGCTCCCCAGGGGTCCGAAGGTACGAGCAGTACTTC. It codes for CASSSPGVRRYEQYF.

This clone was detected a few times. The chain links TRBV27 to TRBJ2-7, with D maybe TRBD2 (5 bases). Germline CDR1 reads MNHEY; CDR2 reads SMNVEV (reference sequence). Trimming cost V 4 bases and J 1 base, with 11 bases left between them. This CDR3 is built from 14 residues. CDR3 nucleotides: TGTGCCAGCAGTTACCTAGCTACATCCTACGAGCAGTACTTC. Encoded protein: CASSYLATSYEQYF.

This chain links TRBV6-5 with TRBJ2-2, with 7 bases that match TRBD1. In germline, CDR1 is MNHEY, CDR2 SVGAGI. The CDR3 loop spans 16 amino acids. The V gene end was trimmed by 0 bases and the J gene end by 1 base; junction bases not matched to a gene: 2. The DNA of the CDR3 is TGTGCCAGCAGTTACTCCCGGACAGGGAACACCGGGGAGCTGTTTTTT. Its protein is CASSYSRTGNTGELFF.

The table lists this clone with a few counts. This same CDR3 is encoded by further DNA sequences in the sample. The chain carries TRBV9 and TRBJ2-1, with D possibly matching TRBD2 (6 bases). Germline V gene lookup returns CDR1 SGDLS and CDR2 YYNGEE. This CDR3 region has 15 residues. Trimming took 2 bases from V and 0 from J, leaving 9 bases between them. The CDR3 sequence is CASSVSGSSYNEQFF. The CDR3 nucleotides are TGTGCCAGCAGCGTTAGCGGAAGCTCCTACAATGAGCAGTTCTTC.

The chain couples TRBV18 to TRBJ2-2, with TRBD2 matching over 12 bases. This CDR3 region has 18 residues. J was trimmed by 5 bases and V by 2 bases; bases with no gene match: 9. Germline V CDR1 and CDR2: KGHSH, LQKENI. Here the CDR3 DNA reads TGTGCCAGCTCACCAAGGAGACTAGCGGGAGTGACGACCGGGGAGCTGTTTTTT. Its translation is CASSPRRLAGVTTGELFF.

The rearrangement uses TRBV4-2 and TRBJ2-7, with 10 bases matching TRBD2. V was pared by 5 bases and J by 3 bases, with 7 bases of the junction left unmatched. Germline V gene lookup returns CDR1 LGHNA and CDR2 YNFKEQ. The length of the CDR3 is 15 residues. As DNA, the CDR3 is TGTGCCAGCAGCATACGGACTAGCGGATACTACGAGCAGTACTTC. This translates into CASSIRTSGYYEQYF.

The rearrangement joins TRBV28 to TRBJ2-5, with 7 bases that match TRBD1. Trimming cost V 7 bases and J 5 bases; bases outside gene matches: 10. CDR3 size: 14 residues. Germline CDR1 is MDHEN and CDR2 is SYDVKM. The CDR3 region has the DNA TGTGCCAGCAAACTGACAGGGCTTGCGGAGACCCAGTACTTC. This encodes CASKLTGLAETQYF.

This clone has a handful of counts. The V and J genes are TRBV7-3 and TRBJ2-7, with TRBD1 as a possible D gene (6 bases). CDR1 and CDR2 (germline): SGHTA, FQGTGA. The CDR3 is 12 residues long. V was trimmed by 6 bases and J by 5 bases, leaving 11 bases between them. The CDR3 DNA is TGTGCCAGCAGTTCACAGGGCCACGAGCAGTACTTC. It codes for CASSSQGHEQYF.

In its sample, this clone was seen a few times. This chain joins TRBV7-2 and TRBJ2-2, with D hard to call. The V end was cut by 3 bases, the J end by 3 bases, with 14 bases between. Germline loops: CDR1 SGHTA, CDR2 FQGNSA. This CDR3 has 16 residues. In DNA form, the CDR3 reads TGTGCCAGCAGCTTCTCTGGCAGGAAAGACACCGGGGAGCTGTTTTTT. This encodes CASSFSGRKDTGELFF.

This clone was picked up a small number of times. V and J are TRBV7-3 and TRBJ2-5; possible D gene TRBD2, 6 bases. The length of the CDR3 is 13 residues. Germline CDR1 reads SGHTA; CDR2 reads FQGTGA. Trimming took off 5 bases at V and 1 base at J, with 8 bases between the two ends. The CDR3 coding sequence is TGTGCCAGCAGCCGGGACTTCCAAGAGACCCAGTACTTC. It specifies CASSRDFQETQYF.

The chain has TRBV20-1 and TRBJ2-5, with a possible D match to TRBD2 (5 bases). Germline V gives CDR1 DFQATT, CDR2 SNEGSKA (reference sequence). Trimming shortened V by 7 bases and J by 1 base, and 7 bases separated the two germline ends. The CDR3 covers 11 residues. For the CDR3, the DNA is TGCAGTGTCGGGATCCAAGAGACCCAGTACTTC. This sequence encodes CSVGIQETQYF.

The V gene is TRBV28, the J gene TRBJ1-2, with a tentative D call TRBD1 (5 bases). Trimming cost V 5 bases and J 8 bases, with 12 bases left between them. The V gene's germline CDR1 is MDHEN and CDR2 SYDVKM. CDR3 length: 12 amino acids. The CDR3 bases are TGTGCCAGCAGTACTCAGGGCTACGGCTACACCTTC. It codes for CASSTQGYGYTF.

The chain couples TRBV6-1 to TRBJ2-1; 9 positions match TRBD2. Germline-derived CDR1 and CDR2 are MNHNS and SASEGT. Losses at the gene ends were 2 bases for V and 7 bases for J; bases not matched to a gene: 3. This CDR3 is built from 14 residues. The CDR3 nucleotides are TGTGCCAGCAGTGAAAGCGGGAGGAGGAATGAGCAGTTCTTC. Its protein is CASSESGRRNEQFF.

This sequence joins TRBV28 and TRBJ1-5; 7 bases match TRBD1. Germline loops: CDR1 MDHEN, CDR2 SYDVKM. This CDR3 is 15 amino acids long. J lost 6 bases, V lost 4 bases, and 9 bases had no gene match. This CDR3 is CASSYDRAAGQPQHF. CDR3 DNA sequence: TGTGCCAGCAGTTATGACAGGGCGGCAGGTCAGCCCCAGCATTTT. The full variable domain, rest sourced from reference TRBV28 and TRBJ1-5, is DVKVTQSSRYLVKRTGEKVFLECVQDMDHENMFWYRQDPGLGLRLIYFSYDVKMKEKGDIPEGYSVSREKKERFSLILESASTNQTSMYLCASSYDRAAGQPQHFGDGTRLSIL.